These 17 T cell receptor beta chains were all obtained from the same sample, sequenced in a study of blood T cell repertoires in COVID-19. Sequencing was performed with immunoSEQ multiplex PCR; in TCRdb, only in-frame clones are kept and a portion is missing. The data contain roughly 190,000 clones, 80% of them seen just once; the ten biggest clones take up roughly 6.4%. The sample comprised peripheral blood. Source of these receptors: a man aged 55 to 70 with acute or convalescent COVID-19.

The gene calls are TRBV10-3 and TRBJ2-7, with 10 bases aligning to TRBD2. CDR1 and CDR2 from the germline V gene are ENHRY and SYGVKD. V dropped 7 bases and J dropped 1; count of bases not matched to a gene: 4. CDR3 size: 14 residues. The CDR3 region is CAITRTSGSYEQYF. The CDR3 DNA follows: TGTGCCATCACCAGGACTAGCGGATCCTACGAGCAGTACTTC.

The chain is built from TRBV12-5 and TRBJ2-5; 8 nucleotides line up with TRBD1. The germline gives CDR1 LGHNT, CDR2 FRNRAP. V shed 2 bases, J shed 4 bases, and the junction held 3 bases outside the gene matches. The length of the CDR3 is 14 residues. The CDR3 spells CASGLIQGAETQYF. The CDR3 nucleotides read TGTGCTAGTGGTTTGATCCAGGGGGCAGAGACCCAGTACTTC.

The chain has TRBV5-1 and TRBJ1-1, with no clear D. Per germline, CDR1 SGHRS and CDR2 YFSETQ. CDR3 length: 15 residues. The V gene lost 0 bases and the J gene lost 0 bases, with 9 bases spanning the gap. In DNA form, the CDR3 reads TGCGCCAGCAGCTTGGCCGGTGGAGTGAACACTGAAGCTTTCTTT. Translated: CASSLAGGVNTEAFF.

This clone was seen just once. V gene TRBV29-1 combines with J gene TRBJ2-7, with 7 bases matching TRBD1. The J segment lost 2 bases and the V segment lost 6 bases, leaving 1 base of the junction unmatched. The germline V gene has CDR1 SQVTM and CDR2 ANQGSEA. This CDR3 is built from 11 residues. The CDR3: CSVGQTYEQYF. The CDR3 bases are TGCAGCGTGGGACAGACCTACGAGCAGTACTTC.

This clone has just a few counts. The rearrangement uses TRBV15 and TRBJ2-1, with no clear D. Trimming took off 1 base at V and 4 bases at J, with 11 bases between the two ends. Germline CDR1 LNHNV, CDR2 YYDKDF (reference sequence). The CDR3 has 15 residues. CDR3 loop: CATSRVVSTYNEQFF. CDR3 in DNA: TGTGCCACCAGCAGAGTGGTCAGTACGTACAATGAGCAGTTCTTC. Drawing the rest from reference TRBV15 and TRBJ2-1, the complete variable domain is DAMVIQNPRYQVTQFGKPVTLSCSQTLNHNVMYWYQQKSSQAPKLLFHYYDKDFNNEADTPDNFQSRRPNTSFCFLDIRSPGLGDTAMYLCATSRVVSTYNEQFFGPGTRLTVL.

V usage is TRBV13 and J usage is TRBJ2-5; D call uncertain. V lost 4 bases to trimming and J lost 2 bases, with 23 bases between them. The CDR3 totals 18 residues. Germline loops: CDR1 PRHDT, CDR2 FYEKMQ (reference sequence). CDR3 residues: CASSSTTLGSHPQETQYF. For the CDR3, the DNA is TGTGCCAGCAGCTCCACCACCCTGGGCAGTCACCCTCAAGAGACCCAGTACTTC.

The chain is built from TRBV9 and TRBJ2-3; D is possibly TRBD2 (5 bases). CDR3 length: 15 residues. The V gene lost 4 bases and the J gene lost 1 base, with 13 bases spanning the gap. Germline assignment: CDR1 SGDLS and CDR2 YYNGEE. For the CDR3, the DNA is TGTGCCAGCAGCTCCCGCGGAGCGGGCACAGATACGCAGTATTTT. It encodes CASSSRGAGTDTQYF. The entire variable domain, with the rest obtained from reference TRBV9 and TRBJ2-3, is as follows: DSGVTQTPKHLITATGQRVTLRCSPRSGDLSVYWYQQSLDQGLQFLIQYYNGEERAKGNILERFSAQQFPDLHSELNLSSLELGDSALYFCASSSRGAGTDTQYFGPGTRLTVL.

V is TRBV9 and J is TRBJ1-2; D gene uncertain. The CDR3 consists of 12 residues. Germline CDR1 reads SGDLS; CDR2 reads YYNGEE. V lost 0 bases and J 8 bases, leaving 8 bases between the germline ends. CDR3 bases: TGTGCCAGCAGCGTAGCTGGGGAGGGCTACACCTTC. Its translation is CASSVAGEGYTF.

J is TRBJ1-5 and V is TRBV20-1, with D possibly TRBD1 on 5 matching bases. Trimming removed 3 bases from V and 6 bases from J, with 15 bases in between. CDR3 length: 14 residues. CDR1 is DFQATT, CDR2 SNEGSKA, per germline (reference sequence). DNA of the CDR3: TGCAGTGCTAGTCTCGGTGGCAGGGCTCAGCCCCAGCATTTT. It codes for CSASLGGRAQPQHF.

The chain recombines TRBV6-1 with TRBJ1-5; 8 nucleotides align to TRBD1. The V gene's germline CDR1 is MNHNS and CDR2 SASEGT. This CDR3 has 15 residues. After removal of 2 bases from V and 7 bases from J, the junction contained 7 bases not matched to a gene. CDR3 DNA sequence: TGTGCCAGCAGTGAACGCCGACAGGGGCCCCAGCCCCAGCATTTT. Translating it yields CASSERRQGPQPQHF.

The rearrangement uses TRBV7-2 and TRBJ1-1, with TRBD1 matching over 8 bases. The CDR3 has 16 residues. The germline CDR1 and CDR2 sequences are SGHTA and FQGNSA. Germline trimming cut 5 bases from V and 4 bases from J; bases unmatched to any gene: 12. The CDR3 here is CASSARAGQGATEAFF. For the CDR3, the DNA is TGTGCCAGCAGCGCGCGGGCCGGACAGGGTGCCACTGAAGCTTTCTTT.

V and J are TRBV10-2 and TRBJ2-1; TRBD2 matches 9 bases. V was clipped by 6 bases and J by 2 bases; unmatched bases: 5. The CDR3 loop spans 15 amino acids. The V gene's germline CDR1 is WSHSY and CDR2 SAAADI. The CDR3 nucleotides read TGCGCCAGCAGCGGACTAGCGCCACCCTACAATGAGCAGTTCTTC. This codes for CASSGLAPPYNEQFF.

The chain joins TRBV27 to TRBJ2-6; TRBD1 is a possible D gene (6 bases). With 3 bases removed from V and 4 bases from J, the gap between germline ends came to 10 bases. The CDR3 extends over 15 amino acids. In germline, CDR1 is MNHEY, CDR2 SMNVEV (reference sequence). CDR3 coding DNA: TGTGCCAGCAGTTTTCCAGGGGCCGGGGCCAACGTCCTGACTTTC. Translation gives CASSFPGAGANVLTF.

The chain links TRBV25-1 to TRBJ2-7, with D uncertain. The CDR3 totals 14 residues. V lost 3 bases and J lost 0, with 9 bases in between. Germline lookup yields CDR1 MGHDK and CDR2 SYGVNS. The CDR3 DNA is TGTGCCAGCAGTGACCAGGCAGACTCCTACGAGCAGTACTTC. Protein product: CASSDQADSYEQYF.

This chain connects TRBV6-4 to TRBJ2-1; 7 nucleotides match TRBD2. The CDR3 has 14 residues. J gave up 8 bases and V 5 bases, and 9 bases lay outside the gene matches. Germline V gene lookup returns CDR1 MRHNA and CDR2 SNTAGT. CDR3 region: CASSPSGEFHEQFF. The CDR3 coding sequence is TGTGCCAGCAGTCCCAGCGGGGAATTTCATGAGCAGTTCTTC.

This chain joins TRBV6-6 and TRBJ2-7; 7 positions match TRBD1. V gave up 5 bases and J gave up 2 bases; unmatched junction bases: 15. The germline gives CDR1 MNHNY, CDR2 SVGAGI (reference sequence). This CDR3 has 17 amino acids. CDR3 in amino acids: CASSRSRIGTETYEQYF. Written as DNA, the CDR3 is TGTGCCAGCAGTCGATCGAGAATCGGGACAGAGACCTACGAGCAGTACTTC.

In its sample, this clone was seen a few times. This chain links TRBV6-5 with TRBJ2-3; 11 bases are shared with TRBD2. The CDR3 is made up of 14 amino acids. Germline CDR1 MNHEY, CDR2 SVGAGI. Trimming at V came to 10 bases and at J to 4 bases, leaving 7 bases not matched to a gene. CDR3 sequence reads: CATTTSGTSDTQYF. DNA of the CDR3: TGTGCCACCACGACTAGCGGGACCTCAGATACGCAGTATTTT.